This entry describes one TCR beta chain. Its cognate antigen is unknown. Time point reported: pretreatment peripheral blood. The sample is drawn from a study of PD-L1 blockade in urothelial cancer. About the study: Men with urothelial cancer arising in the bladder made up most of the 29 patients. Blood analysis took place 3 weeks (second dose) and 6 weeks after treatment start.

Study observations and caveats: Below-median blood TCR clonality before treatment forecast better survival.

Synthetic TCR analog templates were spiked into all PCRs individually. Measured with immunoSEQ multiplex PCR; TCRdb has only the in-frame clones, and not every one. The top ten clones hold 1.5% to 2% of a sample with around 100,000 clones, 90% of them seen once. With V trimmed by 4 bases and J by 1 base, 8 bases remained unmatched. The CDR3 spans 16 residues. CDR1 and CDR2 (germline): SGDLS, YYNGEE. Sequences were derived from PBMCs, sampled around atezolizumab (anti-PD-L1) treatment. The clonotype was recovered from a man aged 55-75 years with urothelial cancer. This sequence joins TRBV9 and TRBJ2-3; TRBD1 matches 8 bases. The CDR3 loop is CASSLITGGGTDTQYF. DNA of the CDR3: TGTGCCAGCAGCCTTATTACAGGGGGAGGCACAGATACGCAGTATTTT.